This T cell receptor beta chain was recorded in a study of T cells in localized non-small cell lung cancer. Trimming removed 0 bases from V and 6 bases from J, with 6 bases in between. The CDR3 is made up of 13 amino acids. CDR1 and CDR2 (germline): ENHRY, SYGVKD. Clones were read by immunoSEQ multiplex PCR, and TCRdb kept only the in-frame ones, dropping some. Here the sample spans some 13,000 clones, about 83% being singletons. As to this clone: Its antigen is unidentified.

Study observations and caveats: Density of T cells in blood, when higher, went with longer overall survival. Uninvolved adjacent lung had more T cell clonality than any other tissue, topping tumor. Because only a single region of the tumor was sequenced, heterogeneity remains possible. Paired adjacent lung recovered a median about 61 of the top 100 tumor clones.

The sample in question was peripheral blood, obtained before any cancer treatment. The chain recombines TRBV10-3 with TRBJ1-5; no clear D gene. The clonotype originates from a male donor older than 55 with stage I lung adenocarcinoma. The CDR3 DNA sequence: TGTGCCATCAGTGAGTCGGGCAGTCAGCCCCAGCATTTT. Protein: CAISESGSQPQHF.